The present T cell receptor (beta chain) was sequenced within a study of OX40 agonist ivuxolimab in advanced cancers. Looking at the study overall: Three dose-escalation patients had partial responses: one with hepatocellular carcinoma and two with cutaneous melanoma.

Germline CDR1 is MNHEY and CDR2 is SVGAGI. This CDR3 is built from 14 residues. The V gene lost 6 bases and the J gene lost 0 bases, with 9 bases spanning the gap. Only in-frame clones appear in the TCRdb table, and some are missing; sequencing was by immunoSEQ multiplex PCR. The sample carries about 83,000 clones, about 89% recorded once. The chain carries TRBV6-5 and TRBJ1-5; D unresolved. Material: CD4+ or CD8+ T cells sorted from blood, obtained in a trial of the OX40 agonist ivuxolimab. The sequence came from an adult with an advanced solid tumor such as melanoma, head and neck, liver or kidney cancer. CDR3 in amino acids: CASSVVRSNQPQHF. DNA for the CDR3: TGTGCCAGCAGCGTGGTTCGTAGCAATCAGCCCCAGCATTTT.